The TCR beta chain under discussion was sequenced for a study of blood T cell repertoires in COVID-19. As for the study in general: Both acute and convalescent COVID-19 samples were obtained from the United States, Italy and Spain. Sources were T cells, B-cell-depleted T cells, or PBMCs; the material itself was cDNA or gDNA.

Generated by immunoSEQ multiplex PCR, the TCRdb table keeps only in-frame clones and is missing some. The sample has some 330,000 clones, about 87% seen once. Study members were between roughly 18 and 100 years old and lived in over 20 US regions. In assigning cohorts, the study relied on participant-reported clinical history. The CDR3 consists of 13 residues. Germline loops: CDR1 SGHAT, CDR2 FQDESV (reference sequence). The ends were cut back, 2 bases at V and 5 bases at J, with 7 bases in the middle. Sequenced: PBMCs or T cells enriched from blood (not recorded which). This rearrangement joins TRBV11-1 to TRBJ2-1; D gene ambiguous. This TCR came from a man aged 25-45 years who had recovered from COVID-19. CDR3 coding DNA: TGTGCCAGCAGCTTATACAGAAACAATGAGCAGTTCTTC. Protein: CASSLYRNNEQFF.